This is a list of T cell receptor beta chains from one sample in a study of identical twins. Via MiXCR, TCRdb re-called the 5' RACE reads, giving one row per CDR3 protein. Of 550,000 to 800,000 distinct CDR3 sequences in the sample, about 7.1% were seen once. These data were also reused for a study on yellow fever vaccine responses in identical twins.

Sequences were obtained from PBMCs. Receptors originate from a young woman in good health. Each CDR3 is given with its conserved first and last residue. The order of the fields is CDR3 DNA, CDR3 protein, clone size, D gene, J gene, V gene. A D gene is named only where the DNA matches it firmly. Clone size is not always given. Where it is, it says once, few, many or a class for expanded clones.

cdr3_nt: TGTGCCAGCAGTTTGGTCAGGGGTCCCCCCGGGGAGCTGTTTTTT
cdr3_aa: CASSLVRGPPGELFF
clone_size: few
d_call: .
j_call: TRBJ2-2
v_call: TRBV12-3/TRBV12-4

cdr3_nt: TGCAGTGCTAGAGATCCGTATCGCGAGAGCACAGATACGCAGTATTTT
cdr3_aa: CSARDPYRESTDTQYF
clone_size: .
d_call: .
j_call: TRBJ2-3
v_call: TRBV20-1

cdr3_nt: TGTGCCAGCAGCTTCGGGACAGACAATGAGCAGTTCTTC
cdr3_aa: CASSFGTDNEQFF
clone_size: many
d_call: TRBD1
j_call: TRBJ2-1
v_call: TRBV5-6

cdr3_nt: TGTGCCAGCTCAACAGGGACTAGCGGGACCTACGAGCAGTACTTC
cdr3_aa: CASSTGTSGTYEQYF
clone_size: many
d_call: TRBD2
j_call: TRBJ2-7
v_call: TRBV18

cdr3_nt: TGTGCCAGCAGTTCGTACGGCCAGAACACTGAAGCTTTCTTT
cdr3_aa: CASSSYGQNTEAFF
clone_size: .
d_call: .
j_call: TRBJ1-1
v_call: TRBV12-3/TRBV12-4

cdr3_nt: TGTGCCAGCCAAAGTACTGAAGCTTTCTTT
cdr3_aa: CASQSTEAFF
clone_size: .
d_call: .
j_call: TRBJ1-1
v_call: TRBV28

cdr3_nt: TGTGCCAGCAATCCCCAGGGTCTAAACACTGAAGCTTTCTTT
cdr3_aa: CASNPQGLNTEAFF
clone_size: few
d_call: .
j_call: TRBJ1-1
v_call: TRBV2

cdr3_nt: TGTGCCAGCAGCGCGCAGGGGGCTCTATCCTCTGGGGCCAACGTCCTGACTTTC
cdr3_aa: CASSAQGALSSGANVLTF
clone_size: .
d_call: TRBD1
j_call: TRBJ2-6
v_call: TRBV11-1

cdr3_nt: TGTGCCAGCAGTTACGCCGGGGCCGCCACAGATACGCAGTATTTT
cdr3_aa: CASSYAGAATDTQYF
clone_size: .
d_call: .
j_call: TRBJ2-3
v_call: TRBV6-5

cdr3_nt: TGTGCCAGCAGAATGGGGATGGGGGACACCGGGGAGCTGTTTTTT
cdr3_aa: CASRMGMGDTGELFF
clone_size: many
d_call: .
j_call: TRBJ2-2
v_call: TRBV27

cdr3_nt: TGCGCCAGCAGTTTTTTGGGGACAGGGGTCGAGACCCAGTACTTC
cdr3_aa: CASSFLGTGVETQYF
clone_size: few
d_call: TRBD1
j_call: TRBJ2-5
v_call: TRBV5-1

cdr3_nt: TGTGCCAGCAGTGAAGGTCGCAGAGCCTTCTACAATGAGCAGTTCTTC
cdr3_aa: CASSEGRRAFYNEQFF
clone_size: many
d_call: .
j_call: TRBJ2-1
v_call: TRBV2

cdr3_nt: TGTGCCAGCAGCTACGGGGGCAGACTCGTCCGTGGGACCCAGTACTTC
cdr3_aa: CASSYGGRLVRGTQYF
clone_size: many
d_call: .
j_call: TRBJ2-5
v_call: TRBV12-3/TRBV12-4

cdr3_nt: TGTGCCAGCAGCGTAGACCGGGATGAGCAGTTCTTC
cdr3_aa: CASSVDRDEQFF
clone_size: few
d_call: .
j_call: TRBJ2-1
v_call: TRBV9

cdr3_nt: TGTGCCATCGCGACGGGGGTGGTGGCGACTGAAGCTTTCTTT
cdr3_aa: CAIATGVVATEAFF
clone_size: few
d_call: .
j_call: TRBJ1-1
v_call: TRBV10-3

cdr3_nt: TGTGCCAGCAGCTGGCGGTGGGGGGTCACTGAAGCTTTCTTT
cdr3_aa: CASSWRWGVTEAFF
clone_size: many
d_call: .
j_call: TRBJ1-1
v_call: TRBV5-6

cdr3_nt: TGCGCCAGCTCTCTAGCGACATTAGATACGCAGTATTTT
cdr3_aa: CASSLATLDTQYF
clone_size: few
d_call: .
j_call: TRBJ2-3
v_call: TRBV5-1

cdr3_nt: TGTGCCAGTAGTATAGATTTGGTAGCGGGAGCCTCAGATACGCAGTATTTT
cdr3_aa: CASSIDLVAGASDTQYF
clone_size: .
d_call: TRBD2
j_call: TRBJ2-3
v_call: TRBV19

cdr3_nt: TGTGCCAGCAGCTTACCGGGACAGGTAAATGAGCAGTTCTTC
cdr3_aa: CASSLPGQVNEQFF
clone_size: many
d_call: TRBD1
j_call: TRBJ2-1
v_call: TRBV5-6

cdr3_nt: TGTGCCAGCAGTGTGGCGGTGGACTACGAGCAGTACTTC
cdr3_aa: CASSVAVDYEQYF
clone_size: .
d_call: .
j_call: TRBJ2-7
v_call: TRBV6-1

cdr3_nt: TGCGCCAGCCAAAGGGGGCAGCCGTCGCTCACCGGGGAGCTGTTTTTT
cdr3_aa: CASQRGQPSLTGELFF
clone_size: many
d_call: TRBD1
j_call: TRBJ2-2
v_call: TRBV5-1

cdr3_nt: TGCGCCAGCAGCCCCGCCGACAGGAGCTCCTACAATGAGCAGTTCTTC
cdr3_aa: CASSPADRSSYNEQFF
clone_size: .
d_call: .
j_call: TRBJ2-1
v_call: TRBV4-1

cdr3_nt: TGCGCCAGCAGCTTACAGGGACCGATGAACACTGAAGCTTTCTTT
cdr3_aa: CASSLQGPMNTEAFF
clone_size: many
d_call: .
j_call: TRBJ1-1
v_call: TRBV5-1

cdr3_nt: TGTGCCACCAGTGATTTAACGGACAGCGCTTCGAGCTCCTACAATGAGCAGTTCTTC
cdr3_aa: CATSDLTDSASSSYNEQFF
clone_size: many
d_call: .
j_call: TRBJ2-1
v_call: TRBV24-1

cdr3_nt: TGTGCCAGCAGTGGAACCGGGAGAAAAAGCTCCTACAATGAGCAGTTCTTC
cdr3_aa: CASSGTGRKSSYNEQFF
clone_size: many
d_call: .
j_call: TRBJ2-1
v_call: TRBV2

cdr3_nt: TGTGCCATCAAAGTTACCAATGAGCAGTTCTTC
cdr3_aa: CAIKVTNEQFF
clone_size: .
d_call: .
j_call: TRBJ2-1
v_call: TRBV10-3

cdr3_nt: TGTGCCAGCAGGTTAGCTAACACAGGCACCGGGGAGCTGTTTTTT
cdr3_aa: CASRLANTGTGELFF
clone_size: many
d_call: .
j_call: TRBJ2-2
v_call: TRBV12-3/TRBV12-4

cdr3_nt: TGTGCCAGCACGCATGCGGGGGTTAACGGGGAGCTGTTTTTT
cdr3_aa: CASTHAGVNGELFF
clone_size: many
d_call: TRBD2
j_call: TRBJ2-2
v_call: TRBV3-1

cdr3_nt: TGTGCCAGCAGTGATGGAGGGCCCTTGGGTACAGATACGCAGTATTTT
cdr3_aa: CASSDGGPLGTDTQYF
clone_size: .
d_call: .
j_call: TRBJ2-3
v_call: TRBV2

cdr3_nt: TGCGCCAGCAGCCGGAACTTAGCGGGAGGGACCTACAATGAGCAGTTCTTC
cdr3_aa: CASSRNLAGGTYNEQFF
clone_size: .
d_call: TRBD2
j_call: TRBJ2-1
v_call: TRBV4-1

cdr3_nt: TGTGCCACCAGTGAGAAGGGACAGTCCTACAATGAGCAGTTCTTC
cdr3_aa: CATSEKGQSYNEQFF
clone_size: .
d_call: TRBD1
j_call: TRBJ2-1
v_call: TRBV24-1

cdr3_nt: TGTGCCAGCCGTACGCCCGGACTAGCGGGTTCCTACAATGAGCAGTTCTTC
cdr3_aa: CASRTPGLAGSYNEQFF
clone_size: .
d_call: TRBD2
j_call: TRBJ2-1
v_call: TRBV28

cdr3_nt: TGTGCCTCCTCCAAAGGTCGGATCGGAACAGCCGATCAGCCCCAGCATTTT
cdr3_aa: CASSKGRIGTADQPQHF
clone_size: .
d_call: .
j_call: TRBJ1-5
v_call: TRBV3-1

cdr3_nt: TGTGCCATCAGTGGGTCCAGGGATAACGAGCAGTACTTC
cdr3_aa: CAISGSRDNEQYF
clone_size: few
d_call: .
j_call: TRBJ2-7
v_call: TRBV10-3

cdr3_nt: TGCAGTGCTAGAGGGCTAGCGGGAGGAGATACGCAGTATTTT
cdr3_aa: CSARGLAGGDTQYF
clone_size: .
d_call: TRBD2
j_call: TRBJ2-3
v_call: TRBV20-1

cdr3_nt: TGCAGCGTTGGAGGTACTGGAGGGATCAAGATCTACAATGAGCAGTTCTTC
cdr3_aa: CSVGGTGGIKIYNEQFF
clone_size: .
d_call: .
j_call: TRBJ2-1
v_call: TRBV29-1

cdr3_nt: TGTGCCAGCACCCGAGTAGGCAGGTCCCAAGAGACCCAGTACTTC
cdr3_aa: CASTRVGRSQETQYF
clone_size: .
d_call: .
j_call: TRBJ2-5
v_call: TRBV6-1

cdr3_nt: TGCGCCAGCAGCTCCTTATCGACAGGGGGCTATGGCTACACCTTC
cdr3_aa: CASSSLSTGGYGYTF
clone_size: many
d_call: TRBD1
j_call: TRBJ1-2
v_call: TRBV5-1

cdr3_nt: TGTGCCAGCAGTCCTGGGTGGGCCTATAATTCACCCCTCCACTTT
cdr3_aa: CASSPGWAYNSPLHF
clone_size: many
d_call: .
j_call: TRBJ1-6
v_call: TRBV12-3/TRBV12-4

cdr3_nt: TGTGCCATCAGTGGTAGCAATCAGCCCCAGCATTTT
cdr3_aa: CAISGSNQPQHF
clone_size: .
d_call: .
j_call: TRBJ1-5
v_call: TRBV10-3

cdr3_nt: TGTGCCACCAAATCACGGACAGGAACGACCGGGGAGCTGTTTTTT
cdr3_aa: CATKSRTGTTGELFF
clone_size: few
d_call: TRBD1
j_call: TRBJ2-2
v_call: TRBV24-1

cdr3_nt: TGCGCCAGCAGCTTGGCCACCTACTTAGATACGCAGTATTTT
cdr3_aa: CASSLATYLDTQYF
clone_size: many
d_call: .
j_call: TRBJ2-3
v_call: TRBV5-1